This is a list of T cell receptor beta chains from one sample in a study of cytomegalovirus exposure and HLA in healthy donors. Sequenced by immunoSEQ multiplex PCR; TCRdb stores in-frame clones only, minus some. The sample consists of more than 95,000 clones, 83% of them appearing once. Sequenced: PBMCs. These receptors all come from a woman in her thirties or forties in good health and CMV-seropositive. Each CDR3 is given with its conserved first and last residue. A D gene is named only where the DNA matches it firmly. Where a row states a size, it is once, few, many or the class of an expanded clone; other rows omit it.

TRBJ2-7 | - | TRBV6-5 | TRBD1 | CASRIAGTAAYEQYF | TGTGCCAGCAGGATTGCCGGGACAGCCGCCTACGAGCAGTACTTC
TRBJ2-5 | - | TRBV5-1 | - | CASSTLQGEETQYF | TGCGCCAGCAGCACACTACAGGGCGAGGAGACCCAGTACTTC
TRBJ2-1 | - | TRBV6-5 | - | CASSYEITQGEQFF | TGTGCCAGCAGTTACGAGATTACCCAGGGTGAGCAGTTCTTC
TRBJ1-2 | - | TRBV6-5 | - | CASRSTGYGYTF | TGTGCCAGCAGATCGACGGGGTATGGCTACACCTTC
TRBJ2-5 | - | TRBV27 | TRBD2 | CASSNLAGGLRETQYF | TGTGCCAGCTCTAACCTGGCGGGAGGATTGAGAGAGACCCAGTACTTC
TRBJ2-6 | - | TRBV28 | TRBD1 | CASSSWDRGNSGANVLTF | TGTGCCAGCAGTTCCTGGGACAGGGGGAACTCTGGGGCCAACGTCCTGACTTTC
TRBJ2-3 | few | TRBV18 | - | CASSAGQPWDTQYF | TGTGCCAGCTCAGCGGGACAGCCTTGGGATACGCAGTATTTT
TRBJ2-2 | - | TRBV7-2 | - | CASRRTGELFF | TGTGCCAGCAGGCGGACCGGGGAGCTGTTTTTT
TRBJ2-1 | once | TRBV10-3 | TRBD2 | CAISESMRSGFLPEQFF | TGTGCCATCAGTGAGTCGATGCGTAGCGGGTTTCTTCCTGAGCAGTTCTTC
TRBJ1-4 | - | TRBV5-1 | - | CASSVGSGGRVEKLFF | TGCGCCAGCAGCGTAGGGTCTGGGGGCCGAGTGGAAAAACTGTTTTTT
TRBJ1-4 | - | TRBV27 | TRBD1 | CASSSDRGPLATNEKLFF | TGTGCCAGCAGTTCGGACAGGGGACCCCTTGCAACTAATGAAAAACTGTTTTTT
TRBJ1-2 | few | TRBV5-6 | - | CASSLANGRHYTF | TGTGCCAGCAGCTTGGCCAACGGGAGGCACTACACCTTC
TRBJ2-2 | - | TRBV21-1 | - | CASSKVGGAGENANTGELFF | TGTGCCAGCAGCAAAGTTGGAGGGGCGGGGGAAAACGCGAACACCGGGGAGCTGTTTTTT
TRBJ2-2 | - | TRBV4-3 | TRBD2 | CASSTRTSGRLGGGELFF | TGCGCCAGCAGCACTCGGACTAGCGGGAGATTGGGAGGCGGGGAGCTGTTTTTT
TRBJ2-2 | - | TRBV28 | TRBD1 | CASTSWGQGNTGELFF | TGTGCCAGCACTTCCTGGGGACAGGGGAACACCGGGGAGCTGTTTTTT
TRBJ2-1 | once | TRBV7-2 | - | CASSAFPRNNEQFF | TGTGCCAGCAGCGCCTTCCCTAGAAACAATGAGCAGTTCTTC
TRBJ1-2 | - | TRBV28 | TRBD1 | CASSLLAGGRGYTF | TGTGCCAGCAGTTTATTGGCAGGGGGTCGTGGCTACACCTTC
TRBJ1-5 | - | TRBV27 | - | CASSFQGDSNQPQHF | TGTGCCAGCAGTTTTCAAGGGGACTCCAATCAGCCCCAGCATTTT
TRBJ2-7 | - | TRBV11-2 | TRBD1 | CASSLGQGATYEQYF | TGTGCCAGCAGCTTAGGGCAGGGGGCCACCTACGAGCAGTACTTC
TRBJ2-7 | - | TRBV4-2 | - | CASSQRSNEQYF | TGTGCCAGCAGCCAACGAAGCAACGAGCAGTACTTC
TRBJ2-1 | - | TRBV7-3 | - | CASSLAGQGDEQFF | TGTGCCAGCAGCCTCGCGGGGCAGGGCGATGAGCAGTTCTTC
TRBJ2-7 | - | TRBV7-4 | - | CASSPSAEQYF | TGTGCCAGCAGCCCCAGCGCGGAGCAGTACTTC
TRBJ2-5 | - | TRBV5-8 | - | CASSLPLRRTATKRTQYF | TGTGCCAGCAGCTTGCCCCTGAGACGGACAGCCACAAAGAGGACCCAGTACTTC
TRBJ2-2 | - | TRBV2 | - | CASRAQQGTGELFF | TGTGCCAGCAGAGCACAACAGGGCACCGGGGAGCTGTTTTTT
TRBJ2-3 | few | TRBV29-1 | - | CSVDRSDTQYF | TGCAGCGTTGATCGGTCAGATACGCAGTATTTT
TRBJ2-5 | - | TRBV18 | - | CASSPGATVQETQYF | TGTGCCAGCTCACCAGGGGCGACGGTCCAAGAGACCCAGTACTTC
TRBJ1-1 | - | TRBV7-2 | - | CASSLENRYRNTEAFF | TGTGCCAGCAGCCTCGAAAACCGGTACAGGAACACTGAAGCTTTCTTT
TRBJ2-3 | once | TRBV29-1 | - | CSAAEGTDTQYF | TGCAGCGCAGCGGAAGGCACAGATACGCAGTATTTT
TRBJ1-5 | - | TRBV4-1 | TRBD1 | CASSQVRGTGHRPQHF | TGCGCCAGCAGCCAAGTAAGGGGGACAGGACATCGGCCCCAGCATTTT